Following are 16 T cell receptor beta chains from one sample sequenced in a study of T cells in Graves' hyperthyroidism and ophthalmopathy. From RNA transcripts, TCR beta CDR3 regions were amplified. When the TCR CDR3 underwent first-round RT-PCR, the HTBI primer set was used. TCRdb processed the multiplex PCR reads anew with MiXCR; each CDR3 protein has one entry. The sample has 500,000 to 650,000 distinct CDR3 sequences, roughly a sixth seen once. The specimen was blood. The origin of the receptors is a woman aged 18-29 years with Graves' ophthalmopathy.

This clonotype was detected ten times or more. The chain is built from TRBV3-1 and TRBJ2-3, with D perhaps being TRBD1 or TRBD2 (5 bases each). Germline values: CDR1 LGHDT, CDR2 YNNKEL (reference sequence). The CDR3 has 16 amino acids. Trimming cost V 4 bases and J 0 bases, with 14 bases left between them. The CDR3 bases are TGTGCCAGCAGCCTAACCGGGGCCGTAAGCACAGATACGCAGTATTTT. Translating gives CASSLTGAVSTDTQYF.

The V and J genes are TRBV29-1 and TRBJ1-2, with 8 bases fitting TRBD1. The CDR3 is made up of 11 amino acids. Trimming took 7 bases from V and 4 from J; bases not matched to a gene: 2. Germline assignment: CDR1 SQVTM and CDR2 ANQGSEA. The CDR3 DNA reads as TGCAGCGCAGACAGGGGCTATGGCTACACCTTC. It codes for CSADRGYGYTF.

This clonotype came up a few times. J is TRBJ2-7 and V is TRBV18; no reliable D call. Trimming shortened V by 0 bases and J by 7 bases, and 13 bases separated the two germline ends. The CDR3 loop spans 14 amino acids. Germline CDR1 and CDR2: KGHSH and LQKENI. As DNA, the CDR3 is TGTGCCAGCTCACCACCCGTGGCAGTCGAAGAGCAGTACTTC. Its protein is CASSPPVAVEEQYF.

Ten or more counts support this clonotype. The genes are TRBV13 and TRBJ2-7, with D possibly TRBD1 on 6 matching bases. CDR1 is PRHDT and CDR2 is FYEKMQ in the germline V gene (reference sequence). This CDR3 has 14 amino acids. Trimming left V 4 bases short and J 5 bases short, with 15 bases between. The CDR3: CASSYGRGLDEQYF. CDR3 in DNA: TGTGCCAGCAGCTACGGCAGGGGTCTCGACGAGCAGTACTTC.

This clonotype was seen repeatedly, ten times or more. The V gene is TRBV6-1, the J gene TRBJ2-7; D is perhaps TRBD2 (6 bases). Germline V gives CDR1 MNHNS, CDR2 SASEGT. The CDR3 contains 13 residues. V was clipped by 3 bases and J by 4 bases, with 10 bases between them. In DNA form, the CDR3 reads TGTGCCAGCAGTGACGGACTAATGTACGAGCAGTACTTC. Translation: CASSDGLMYEQYF.

This clonotype was seen at least ten times. The V and J genes are TRBV30 and TRBJ2-7, with D possibly being TRBD1 or TRBD2 (5 bases each). V lost 5 bases, J lost 1 base, and 12 bases lay in between. CDR3 length: 13 residues. The germline gives CDR1 GTSNPN, CDR2 SVGIG (reference sequence). CDR3 nucleotides: TGTGCCTGGGGGGGAATGAGGTCCTACGAGCAGTACTTC. Its translation is CAWGGMRSYEQYF.

This clonotype turned up a few times. As DNA, the CDR3 is TGTGCCATCAGCCCGACTAGCAATGAGCAGTTCTTC. It codes for CAISPTSNEQFF. The rearrangement links TRBV10-3 to TRBJ2-1; a possible D gene is TRBD2 (6 bases). Germline assignment: CDR1 ENHRY and CDR2 SYGVKD. V shed 6 bases and J shed 6 bases, with 9 bases lying between them. The CDR3 length is 12 residues.

This clonotype was counted between two and nine times. The CDR3 DNA reads TGCAGCGTTCTCTCTTTAGGGACTTCTGGAAACACCATATATTTT. It codes for CSVLSLGTSGNTIYF. This sequence joins TRBV29-1 and TRBJ1-3; maybe TRBD1 (5 bases). The CDR3 contains 15 residues. Germline loops: CDR1 SQVTM, CDR2 ANQGSEA. Trimming left V 5 bases short and J 1 base short, with 15 bases between. Full variable domain (remainder filled in from reference TRBV29-1 and TRBJ1-3): SAVISQKPSRDICQRGTSLTIQCQVDSQVTMMFWYRQQPGQSLTLIATANQGSEATYESGFVIDKFPISRPNLTFSTLTVSNMSPEDSSIYLCSVLSLGTSGNTIYFGEGSWLTVV.

This clonotype was seen repeatedly, ten times or more. The chain carries TRBV28 and TRBJ2-2, with unresolved D. Germline V gene lookup returns CDR1 MDHEN and CDR2 SYDVKM. The CDR3 has 18 residues. V was clipped by 3 bases and J by 0 bases, with 17 bases between them. The CDR3 spells CASSFSPWTTANTGELFF. In DNA, the CDR3 is TGTGCCAGCAGTTTCAGTCCTTGGACGACCGCGAACACCGGGGAGCTGTTTTTT.

V gene TRBV13 combines with J gene TRBJ2-7; 9 bases fit TRBD2. J lost 3 bases, V lost 8 bases, and 5 bases had no gene match. Germline loops: CDR1 PRHDT, CDR2 FYEKMQ (reference sequence). The CDR3 sequence is 13 residues long. The CDR3 region is CASGSSGSYEQYF. The CDR3 coding sequence is TGTGCCAGCGGGAGTAGCGGGAGCTACGAGCAGTACTTC.

This clonotype has more than one count but fewer than ten. This rearrangement joins TRBV5-6 to TRBJ2-1; 7 positions agree with TRBD1. Germline CDR1 SGHDT, CDR2 YYEEEE. J was trimmed by 5 bases and V by 0 bases; bases with no gene match: 2. This CDR3 comprises 14 residues. CDR3 in amino acids: CASSLGDRDNEQFF. In DNA, the CDR3 is TGTGCCAGCAGCTTGGGAGACAGGGACAATGAGCAGTTCTTC.

This clonotype occurred a few times. The chain links TRBV11-2 to TRBJ2-3; TRBD2 is a possible D gene (5 bases). From germline, CDR1 is SGHAT and CDR2 FQNNGV. The CDR3 has 17 amino acids. The V gene lost 3 bases and the J gene lost 2 bases, with 18 bases spanning the gap. CDR3 protein: CASSLLLSETFTDTQYF. DNA of the CDR3: TGTGCCAGCAGCTTGTTGCTTAGCGAGACATTCACAGATACGCAGTATTTT.

This clonotype was seen repeatedly, ten times or more. V gene TRBV6-1 combines with J gene TRBJ1-6, with 8 nucleotides matching TRBD1. This CDR3 has 16 amino acids. V was clipped by 6 bases and J by 5 bases; unmatched bases: 9. The germline V gene has CDR1 MNHNS and CDR2 SASEGT. Here the CDR3 DNA reads TGTGCCAGCAGCCAACGGACAGGGATGAATAATTCACCCCTCCACTTT. As protein: CASSQRTGMNNSPLHF.

This clonotype was seen a handful of times. Its ends do not fully match the called genes, so a read error is possible. The chain has TRBV7-8 and TRBJ2-1, with TRBD1 matching 7 bases. The length of the CDR3 is 17 residues. CDR1 and CDR2 from the germline V gene are SGHVS and FQNEAQ. CDR3 loop: CASSLRAGGSSYSEQFF. CDR3 sequence (DNA): TGTGCCAGCAGCTTACGGGCAGGGGGAAGTTCCTACAGTGAGCAGTTCTTC.

V and J are TRBV20-1 and TRBJ1-2, with TRBD1 as a possible D gene (5 bases). The germline V gene has CDR1 DFQATT and CDR2 SNEGSKA (reference sequence). CDR3 length equals 12 residues. Trimming took 6 bases from V and 13 from J, leaving 21 bases between them. The CDR3 coding sequence is TGCAGTGCGGGGGACCGGTATATGGATTTCACCTTC. Protein sequence: CSAGDRYMDFTF.

This clonotype has only a few counts. The chain carries TRBV29-1 and TRBJ1-2; the match to TRBD1 covers 7 bases. The CDR3 length is 16 residues. Germline assignment: CDR1 SQVTM and CDR2 ANQGSEA. The ends lost 6 bases at V and 8 bases at J; junction bases unmatched: 21. The CDR3 nucleotides are TGCAGCGTCGACCAATTCCGCGGACAGGCCAAGGGAGGCTACACCTTC. Translating gives CSVDQFRGQAKGGYTF. The full variable domain, with the rest looked up from reference TRBV29-1 and TRBJ1-2, is SAVISQKPSRDICQRGTSLTIQCQVDSQVTMMFWYRQQPGQSLTLIATANQGSEATYESGFVIDKFPISRPNLTFSTLTVSNMSPEDSSIYLCSVDQFRGQAKGGYTFGSGTRLTVV.